This paragraph reports one T cell receptor (beta chain). Which antigen it targets is not known. Base qualities are missing; no much larger clone stands one base away. Receptor libraries were prepared by the immunoSEQ multiplex PCR assay. RNA was extracted from all samples and reverse transcribed into cDNA as template for TCR sequencing. SuperScript III was used to make first-strand cDNA, primed with a 2:1 mix of oligo-dT and random hexamers. Amplification bias was assessed with a synthetic immune receptor repertoire, and residual bias was removed computationally. Concerning the study's data processing: After raw reads were preprocessed to remove errors, the CDR3 was defined following IMGT conventions as running from the conserved cysteine to phenylalanine. Clonality was computed by normalizing Shannon entropy by log2 of the number of productive unique TCRs and subtracting the result from 1. Scalp TCRbeta sequences were cross-referenced with sorted blood CD4 and CD8 repertoires so that the CD4 or CD8 identity of scalp clones could be inferred. Here the immuneACCESS table is served through TCRdb, limited to in-frame sequences with V and J called. Missing clones are a known gap in these copies; in checked studies unresolved V genes cover under half, and the rest lacks a known reason. V and J calls and clone size come straight from that table; D and trimming were deduced from the DNA. Within this sample are about 200,000 clones, with 30% to 40% of them counted one time only. Of the sample, 0.48% is held by the ten largest clones.

Measured from the cysteine to the phenylalanine, the CDR3 is 13 residues long. The kept DNA is CDR3 alone, 39 bases in frame from the first base. Reading the germline V gene gives CDR1 SNHLY and CDR2 FYNNEI. The germline ends are 10 bases apart after V is trimmed by 3 bases and J by 7 bases. The treatment or condition label, as the study defines it: oral pan-JAK inhibitor, 5-10 mg twice daily. Lesional scalp punch biopsies and peripheral blood were collected from alopecia areata patients. After PBMCs were isolated by density centrifugation and stained for CD3, CD4 and CD8, a FACSAria was used to sort CD4+ and CD8+ T cells. The data belong to a study of CD8+ T cells in alopecia areata (dated by TCRdb to 2016 to 2019). About the study as a whole: Treated patients were enrolled in an open-label pilot trial of oral tofacitinib at 5 to 10 mg twice daily for moderate-to-severe alopecia areata. Disease severity in treated patients was measured with the SALT score, which quantifies the percentage of affected scalp surface area. Patients received tofacitinib for 6 to 18 months and were then followed off drug for 6 months to check for delayed response and recurrence. Biopsies were taken from tofacitinib-treated patients at baseline and again at 4 and 24 weeks into treatment, and several of those patients also had a later scalp biopsy. High-throughput TCRbeta sequencing was used to examine T cell clonal expansion in alopecia areata in both the C3H/HeJ mouse model and human patients. TCRbeta CDR3 regions were amplified by immunoSEQ multiplex PCR using 35 Vbeta forward and 13 Jbeta reverse primers. RNA came from the PAXgene miRNA kit for fixed scalp, the miRNeasy kit for PBMCs, and the RNeasy kit for mouse skin. In humans, TCRbeta sequencing was performed on scalp tissue and on sorted CD4+ and CD8+ peripheral blood T cells from healthy controls and from patients with patchy or totalis/universalis alopecia areata. Scalp clonality was compared across normal scalp (n=4), patchy alopecia areata scalp (n=8), and alopecia totalis/universalis scalp (n=8).

The study at large found these results: Resident alphabeta T cells in normal human skin are also sequenced, complicating scalp TCR repertoire analysis, unlike mouse skin dominated by gammadelta T cells. Many expanded lesional clones persisted in scalp and blood during tofacitinib treatment, which may partly explain relapse after stopping treatment. Because the treated cohort was small and included a single nonresponder, larger studies are needed to assess links between baseline CD8+ expansion and response. Scalp clonality and the number of expanded CD8+ clones among the top 100 scalp clones were significantly decreased by tofacitinib. Higher clonality and more expanded CD8+ clones were observed in lesional scalp than in normal scalp, particularly in alopecia totalis/universalis, a finding suggestive of antigenic drive. TCR sequences shared between patients were less clear than in mice, possibly partly because of HLA diversity in the patient population.

This material consisted of CD4+ T cells sorted from blood, taken at approximately week 30, from a patient treated with tofacitinib. The V and J genes are TRBV2 and TRBJ1-5; the D gene cannot be resolved reliably. The clonotype originates from a human donor with alopecia areata. The bases read TGTGCCAGCAGTGATACTTTGGTCCAGCCCCAGCATTTT. Translated, it reads CASSDTLVQPQHF.